These 19 T cell receptor beta chains originate from one sample sequenced in a study of T cells in Graves' hyperthyroidism and ophthalmopathy. The CDR3 regions of TCR beta were amplified from RNA transcripts. In the first-round RT-PCR of the TCR CDR3, the HTBI primer set was used. TCRdb re-derived calls from the multiplex PCR reads in MiXCR, one entry per CDR3 protein. The sample has around 300,000 distinct CDR3 sequences, 12% to 15% seen once. Input material: blood. The receptors were gathered from a middle-aged woman with Graves' hyperthyroidism.

This clonotype was observed many times. The V and J genes are TRBV7-9 and TRBJ2-3; TRBD2 is a possible D gene (6 bases). Trimming removed 1 base at V and 11 bases at J, with 19 bases between. The CDR3 has 15 amino acids. Germline V gene data show CDR1 as SEHNR and CDR2 as FQNEAQ (reference sequence). Here the CDR3 DNA reads TGTGCCAGCAGCTTAGTGTGGGCTAGCGCCGATTTGCAGTATTTT. It encodes CASSLVWASADLQYF.

This clonotype was observed at least ten times. The gene calls are TRBV5-1 and TRBJ2-7; D unresolved. The CDR3 is made up of 11 amino acids. Trimming pared 1 base from V and 12 bases from J, leaving 11 bases between. The germline CDR1 and CDR2 sequences are SGHRS and YFSETQ. In DNA form, the CDR3 reads TGCGCCAGCAGCTTGATGGACGAGTGGTACTTC. Translation gives CASSLMDEWYF.

V is TRBV25-1 and J is TRBJ2-1; 9 bases are shared with TRBD1. Unmatched junction bases numbered 11, after V lost 1 base and J lost 7 bases. This CDR3 spans 17 amino acids. Germline lookup yields CDR1 MGHDK and CDR2 SYGVNS. The CDR3 spells CASSEWGTGRSLNEQFF. In DNA, the CDR3 is TGTGCCAGCAGTGAATGGGGGACAGGGCGTTCGTTAAATGAGCAGTTCTTC. The full variable domain, in which reference TRBV25-1 and TRBJ2-1 provide the parts outside the CDR3, is EADIYQTPRYLVIGTGKKITLECSQTMGHDKMYWYQQDPGMELHLIHYSYGVNSTEKGDLSSESTVSRIRTEHFPLTLESARPSHTSQYLCASSEWGTGRSLNEQFFGPGTRLTVL.

This clonotype was counted many times. This chain links TRBV7-9 with TRBJ1-1, with D possibly being TRBD1 (5 bases). This CDR3 has 18 residues. The V gene's germline CDR1 is SEHNR and CDR2 FQNEAQ (reference sequence). V lost 6 bases and J 6 bases, leaving 29 bases between the germline ends. This CDR3 reads CASRPKVRGPHSRAEAFF. CDR3 coding DNA: TGTGCCAGCAGGCCGAAGGTCCGGGGCCCCCATTCCAGAGCTGAAGCTTTCTTT.

In its sample, this clonotype was seen many times. The chain is built from TRBV20-1 and TRBJ2-1; 8 nucleotides agree with TRBD1. With V trimmed by 5 bases and J by 2 bases, 5 bases remained unmatched. This CDR3 region has 14 residues. CDR1 and CDR2 (germline): DFQATT, SNEGSKA (reference sequence). In DNA, the CDR3 is TGCAGTGCTGTCCGGGACAGGACCTACAATGAGCAGTTCTTC. Translation: CSAVRDRTYNEQFF.

This clonotype was seen more than once but under ten times. V is TRBV6-2 or TRBV6-3 and J is TRBJ2-2; D not certain. The CDR3 extends over 15 amino acids. Trimming took 0 bases from V and 1 from J, leaving 6 bases between them. Germline V gene data show CDR1 as MNHEY and CDR2 as SVGEGT. CDR3 sequence reads: CASSYSTRNTGELFF. For the CDR3, the DNA is TGTGCCAGCAGTTACTCGACCAGGAACACCGGGGAGCTGTTTTTT.

This clonotype was found many times. The V gene is TRBV20-1, the J gene TRBJ2-7; D unclear. This CDR3 has 10 amino acids. V lost 4 bases and J 3 bases, leaving 4 bases between the germline ends. Looked up from germline, CDR1 is DFQATT and CDR2 is SNEGSKA (reference sequence). The CDR3 here is CSATFYEQYF. The CDR3 nucleotides read TGCAGTGCTACGTTCTACGAGCAGTACTTC.

This clonotype appeared many times. The CDR3 bases are TGCAGTGCTAGCGGCAGGGGAGGCACTGAAGCTTTCTTT. Its translation: CSASGRGGTEAFF. The rearrangement joins TRBV20-1 to TRBJ1-1; the D gene is possibly TRBD1 (6 bases). CDR3 length equals 13 residues. Germline assignment: CDR1 DFQATT and CDR2 SNEGSKA (reference sequence). V was pared by 3 bases and J by 4 bases, with 12 bases between.

This chain links TRBV12-3 or TRBV12-4 with TRBJ2-7; D is possibly TRBD1 (6 bases). V lost 7 bases and J 4 bases, leaving 17 bases between the germline ends. The CDR3 is 14 residues long. The CDR3 nucleotides read TGTGCCAGCACCCAGGGGCGATATCGGTACGAGCAGTACTTC. It yields the protein CASTQGRYRYEQYF.

This clonotype occurred a few times. The chain links TRBV5-6 to TRBJ2-7; D ambiguous. The CDR3 is 14 residues long. Trimming took off 1 base at V and 1 base at J, with 9 bases between the two ends. The germline V gene encodes CDR1 SGHDT and CDR2 YYEEEE. The CDR3 here is CASSLLGQSYEQYF. The CDR3 bases are TGTGCCAGCAGCTTGTTAGGGCAGTCCTACGAGCAGTACTTC.

The sample holds many counts of this clonotype. The chain couples TRBV11-3 to TRBJ2-1; TRBD1 or TRBD2 may be the D gene (5 bases each). The CDR3 consists of 16 residues. CDR1 is SGHNT, CDR2 YENEEA, per germline. V was pared by 2 bases and J by 3 bases, with 14 bases between. This CDR3 reads CASSLWDGALYNEQFF. CDR3 bases: TGTGCCAGCAGCTTATGGGACGGGGCTCTCTACAATGAGCAGTTCTTC.

This clonotype occurred many times. CDR3 sequence reads: CASSGRGAYEQYF. The CDR3 region has the DNA TGTGCCAGCAGTGGCCGGGGGGCTTACGAGCAGTACTTC. This chain links TRBV2 with TRBJ2-7, with D tentatively TRBD2 (7 bases). The V end lost 4 bases, the J end lost 4 bases, and 11 bases lay between the germline ends. Germline V CDR1 and CDR2: SNHLY, FYNNEI. This CDR3 has 13 residues.

This clonotype was counted many times. This chain links TRBV20-1 with TRBJ1-2; TRBD1 aligns across 7 bases. With 5 bases clipped from V and 4 bases from J, the junction kept 10 bases outside the gene matches. This CDR3 has 14 amino acids. Germline V lookup: CDR1 DFQATT, CDR2 SNEGSKA (reference sequence). Here the CDR3 DNA reads TGCAGTGCTCAAGGGGGCAGTTGGGGCTATGGCTACACCTTC. Translating it yields CSAQGGSWGYGYTF.

This chain connects TRBV7-9 to TRBJ2-7; maybe TRBD1 (6 bases). CDR1 and CDR2 from the germline V gene are SEHNR and FQNEAQ (reference sequence). V was cut by 5 bases and J by 6 bases, with 11 bases left in between. The CDR3 covers 12 residues. CDR3 loop: CASSQGSGEQYF. In nucleotides, the CDR3 is TGTGCCAGCAGCCAGGGGTCGGGCGAGCAGTACTTC. The whole variable domain, filled in from reference TRBV7-9 and TRBJ2-7, reads DTGVSQNPRHKITKRGQNVTFRCDPISEHNRLYWYRQTLGQGPEFLTYFQNEAQLEKSRLLSDRFSAERPKGSFSTLEIQRTEQGDSAMYLCASSQGSGEQYFGPGTRLTVT.

The sample holds many counts of this clonotype. V gene TRBV5-6 combines with J gene TRBJ1-5, with 10 positions matching TRBD1. The CDR3 covers 18 residues. Trimming cost V 1 base and J 0 bases; bases outside gene matches: 7. The germline CDR1 and CDR2 sequences are SGHDT and YYEEEE. CDR3 amino acids: CASSLSGQGSYSNQPQHF. CDR3 DNA sequence: TGTGCCAGCAGCTTGTCGGGACAGGGGTCTTATAGCAATCAGCCCCAGCATTTT.

This sequence joins TRBV7-2 and TRBJ2-7; 9 nucleotides align to TRBD2. The CDR3 extends over 14 amino acids. Per the germline V gene, CDR1 is SGHTA and CDR2 is FQGNSA. Trimming cost V 1 base and J 6 bases; bases outside gene matches: 4. Here the CDR3 DNA reads TGTGCCAGCAGCTTAGTGGCGGGAGGGGGCGAGCAGTACTTC. As protein: CASSLVAGGGEQYF.

This clonotype came up many times. This chain connects TRBV20-1 to TRBJ1-2; TRBD1 matches 8 bases. V lost 5 bases, J lost 5 bases, and 13 bases stayed unmatched. Germline V gene sequence: CDR1 DFQATT, CDR2 SNEGSKA (reference sequence). CDR3 length equals 15 residues. As DNA, the CDR3 is TGCAGTGCTGGGCCCTCGGGACAGGCCCTGTATGGCTACACCTTC. Translation: CSAGPSGQALYGYTF.

This clonotype was seen many times. The chain links TRBV28 to TRBJ2-1, with 9 positions matching TRBD1. There are 14 residues in the CDR3. The junction had 7 bases not matched to a gene; V was cut back by 10 bases and J by 3 bases. Germline lookup yields CDR1 MDHEN and CDR2 SYDVKM. The CDR3 region has the DNA TGTGCCACCACTTCGACAGGGGGCTACAATGAGCAGTTCTTC. Its translation is CATTSTGGYNEQFF.

This clonotype was observed many times. The V call is TRBV7-3, the J call TRBJ1-1, with no clear D. V dropped 5 bases and J dropped 1 base, with 8 bases sitting between them. Per germline, CDR1 SGHTA and CDR2 FQGTGA. The CDR3 contains 13 residues. As DNA, the CDR3 is TGTGCCAGCAGCCCAGAGGGGAACACTGAAGCTTTCTTT. Its protein product is CASSPEGNTEAFF.